This T cell receptor beta chain was identified during a study of blood T cell repertoires in COVID-19. Study context: Sites across the United States, Italy and Spain contributed samples from acute and convalescent COVID-19. T cells, B-cell-depleted T cells, or PBMCs provided the cDNA or gDNA that served as material.

CDR3 length equals 15 residues. In germline, CDR1 is SGHRS, CDR2 YFSETQ. V lost 4 bases to trimming and J lost 0 bases; unmatched junction nucleotides: 6. Original processing methods: Amplification with reference gene primers provided the estimates of nucleated cell counts. Assay used: immunoSEQ multiplex PCR; TCRdb lists only in-frame clones, some missing. The V and J calls and clone size are taken from that table; D and trimming were inferred from the DNA. The sample records 35,000 to 45,000 clones, nearly 90% being singletons. This clone has a handful of counts. This sequence joins TRBV5-1 and TRBJ1-1, with 7 nucleotides matching TRBD1. This TCR was recovered from a human donor in a cohort sampled during active COVID-19. The specimen was peripheral blood. The CDR3 reads CASSALGTVNTEAFF. The CDR3 coding sequence is TGCGCCAGCAGCGCGCTCGGGACAGTGAACACTGAAGCTTTCTTT.